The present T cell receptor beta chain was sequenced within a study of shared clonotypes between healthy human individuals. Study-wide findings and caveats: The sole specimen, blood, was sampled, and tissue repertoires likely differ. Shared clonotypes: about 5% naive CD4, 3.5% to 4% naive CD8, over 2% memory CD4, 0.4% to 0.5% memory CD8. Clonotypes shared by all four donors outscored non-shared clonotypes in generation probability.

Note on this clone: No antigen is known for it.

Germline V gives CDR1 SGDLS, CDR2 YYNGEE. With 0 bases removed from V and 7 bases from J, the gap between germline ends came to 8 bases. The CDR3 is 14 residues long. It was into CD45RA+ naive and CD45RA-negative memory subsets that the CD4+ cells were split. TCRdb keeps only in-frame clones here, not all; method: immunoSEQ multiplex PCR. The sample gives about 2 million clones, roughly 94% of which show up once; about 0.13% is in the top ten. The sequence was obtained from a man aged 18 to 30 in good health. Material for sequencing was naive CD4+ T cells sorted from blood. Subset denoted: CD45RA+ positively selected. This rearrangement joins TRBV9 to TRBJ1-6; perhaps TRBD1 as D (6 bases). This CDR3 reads CASSVVDRNSPLHF. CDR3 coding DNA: TGTGCCAGCAGCGTAGTAGACAGGAATTCACCCCTCCACTTT. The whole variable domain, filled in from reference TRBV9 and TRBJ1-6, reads DSGVTQTPKHLITATGQRVTLRCSPRSGDLSVYWYQQSLDQGLQFLIQYYNGEERAKGNILERFSAQQFPDLHSELNLSSLELGDSALYFCASSVVDRNSPLHFGNGTRLTVT.